A single sample is the source of the 23 T cell receptor beta chains below, sequenced in a study of early T cells in non-severe SARS-CoV-2 infection. TCRdb recomputed calls from the 5' RACE reads with MiXCR, one row per CDR3 protein. This table has some 57,000 distinct CDR3 sequences, 10% to 15% appearing once. Sequences were obtained from whole blood. The receptors were gathered from an adult who was a healthcare worker with PCR-confirmed SARS-CoV-2 infection or an uninfected control (not recorded which).

This clonotype was seen a few times. The rearrangement links TRBV27 to TRBJ1-4; TRBD1 is a possible D gene (6 bases). This CDR3 region has 15 residues. V lost 4 bases and J lost 6, with 15 bases in between. The germline CDR1 and CDR2 sequences are MNHEY and SMNVEV (reference sequence). This CDR3 reads CASSSHGGSDEKLFF. The CDR3, as DNA: TGTGCCAGCAGTTCTCACGGGGGCAGCGATGAAAAACTGTTTTTT.

This clonotype was seen a handful of times. The CDR3 DNA reads TGTGCCAGCAGCTTACCGGGACAAAAGACCGGGGAGCTGTTTTTT. Its protein product is CASSLPGQKTGELFF. V is TRBV5-4 and J is TRBJ2-2; perhaps TRBD1 as D (6 bases). Trimming pared 2 bases from V and 5 bases from J, leaving 13 bases between. This CDR3 spans 15 amino acids. CDR1 and CDR2 (germline): SGHNT, YYREEE (reference sequence).

This clonotype was detected a few times. V gene TRBV2 combines with J gene TRBJ2-2; D is unclear. This CDR3 region has 14 residues. The V gene lost 7 bases and the J gene lost 5 bases, with 14 bases spanning the gap. Germline V lookup: CDR1 SNHLY, CDR2 FYNNEI. For the CDR3, the DNA is TGTGCCAGCATGAGCCCTATGGGAACCGGGGAGCTGTTTTTT. Protein: CASMSPMGTGELFF. The full variable domain, its missing parts supplied by reference TRBV2 and TRBJ2-2, is EPEVTQTPSHQVTQMGQEVILRCVPISNHLYFYWYRQILGQKVEFLVSFYNNEISEKSEIFDDQFSVERPDGSNFTLKIRSTKLEDSAMYFCASMSPMGTGELFFGEGSRLTVL.

This clonotype was seen ten or more times. The chain joins TRBV7-8 to TRBJ2-2; D may be TRBD2 (5 bases). The CDR3 runs to 16 residues. V was shortened by 5 bases and J by 2 bases, with 15 bases between the two germline ends. Per the germline V gene, CDR1 is SGHVS and CDR2 is FQNEAQ. The chain's CDR3 is CASSPRAQTNTGELFF. The DNA of the CDR3 is TGTGCCAGCAGCCCGAGGGCCCAGACTAACACCGGGGAGCTGTTTTTT.

This chain uses TRBV6-6 with TRBJ2-1, with TRBD2 matching over 12 bases. This CDR3 is built from 15 residues. Germline-derived CDR1 and CDR2 are MNHNY and SVGAGI (reference sequence). V lost 7 bases and J lost 3; bases outside the gene matches: 4. CDR3 bases: TGTGCCAGCACGCTAGCGGGAGGGTACTACAATGAGCAGTTCTTC. This translates into CASTLAGGYYNEQFF.

This clonotype was recorded many times. The J gene is TRBJ1-1, the V gene TRBV5-1, with D maybe TRBD1 (6 bases). Germline V gene lookup returns CDR1 SGHRS and CDR2 YFSETQ. The CDR3 is 14 amino acids. V was shortened by 4 bases and J by 5 bases, with 15 bases between the two germline ends. CDR3 loop: CASSLWTDGTEAFF. The CDR3 DNA follows: TGCGCCAGCAGCCTATGGACAGATGGGACTGAAGCTTTCTTT.

The table lists this clonotype with a few counts. In DNA, the CDR3 is TGTGCCAGCAGCTACGGGACAGGGGGATATGAAAAACTGTTTTTT. Its translation is CASSYGTGGYEKLFF. The chain combines TRBV5-5 with TRBJ1-4, with 11 bases matching TRBD1. The CDR3 extends over 15 amino acids. Germline V gene lookup returns CDR1 SGHKS and CDR2 YYEKEE (reference sequence). J gave up 6 bases and V 3 bases, and 4 bases lay outside the gene matches.

In this sample, this clonotype turned up many times. This rearrangement joins TRBV7-2 to TRBJ1-6, with D possibly matching TRBD1 (5 bases). CDR1 is SGHTA, CDR2 FQGNSA, per germline. V was cut by 2 bases and J by 7 bases, with 12 bases left in between. The CDR3 loop spans 15 amino acids. DNA of the CDR3: TGTGCCAGCAGCTTAAGTGGGGGGAGAAATTCACCCCTCCACTTT. Translating gives CASSLSGGRNSPLHF.

This clonotype has at least ten counts. The chain links TRBV3-1 to TRBJ2-7; 7 bases line up with TRBD2. The CDR3 runs to 15 residues. J gave up 3 bases and V 4 bases, and 9 bases lay outside the gene matches. Germline V CDR1 and CDR2: LGHDT, YNNKEL (reference sequence). Here the CDR3 reads CASSRGLTPGYEQYF. The DNA for the CDR3 is TGTGCCAGCAGCCGGGGACTAACCCCCGGCTACGAGCAGTACTTC.

V is TRBV2 and J is TRBJ2-7, with D unclear. Deletions cut 6 bases from V and 5 bases from J, with 14 bases between. Germline values: CDR1 SNHLY, CDR2 FYNNEI. This CDR3 spans 13 amino acids. The CDR3 DNA reads TGTGCCAGCAGCCCGATGGGCGGCGACGAGCAGTACTTC. Translating it yields CASSPMGGDEQYF.

This clonotype was counted only a few times. The chain uses TRBV27 and TRBJ1-5; the D is unclear. Deletions cut 6 bases from V and 4 bases from J, with 13 bases between. This CDR3 comprises 14 residues. The germline CDR1 and CDR2 sequences are MNHEY and SMNVEV (reference sequence). Here the CDR3 DNA reads TGTGCCAGCAGGGGTCATACTAAGAATCAGCCCCAGCATTTT. Its protein is CASRGHTKNQPQHF.

This clonotype was detected ten times or more. J is TRBJ2-4 and V is TRBV2; D is perhaps TRBD2 (6 bases). The CDR3 is made up of 15 amino acids. V was clipped by 2 bases and J by 5 bases, with 13 bases between them. The germline V gene encodes CDR1 SNHLY and CDR2 FYNNEI. In nucleotides, the CDR3 is TGTGCCAGCAGTGAAATGGGCAGGGAGGAAAACATTCAGTACTTC. Translating it yields CASSEMGREENIQYF.

This clonotype was recorded at least ten times. The CDR3 loop reads CASSLGGSTTGELFF. As DNA, the CDR3 is TGTGCCAGCAGTTTAGGTGGCAGCACCACCGGGGAGCTGTTTTTT. The gene calls are TRBV27 and TRBJ2-2; D not certain. Germline CDR1 and CDR2: MNHEY and SMNVEV (reference sequence). Trimming left V 2 bases short and J 4 bases short, with 11 bases between. CDR3 size: 15 residues.

The rearrangement joins TRBV9 to TRBJ2-3; D ambiguous. With 2 bases removed from V and 6 bases from J, the gap between germline ends came to 13 bases. The CDR3 is 14 amino acids. Germline V gene data show CDR1 as SGDLS and CDR2 as YYNGEE. CDR3: CASSVGLNSDTQYF. For the CDR3, the DNA is TGTGCCAGCAGCGTGGGCCTCAATTCGGATACGCAGTATTTT.

The V call is TRBV12-3 or TRBV12-4, the J call TRBJ2-1; the D is unclear. CDR3 length: 13 residues. V lost 4 bases and J lost 8, with 12 bases in between. DNA of the CDR3: TGTGCCAGCAGTTCCCAGGTAAACGATGAGCAGTTCTTC. Residues: CASSSQVNDEQFF.

The sample holds a few counts of this clonotype. The chain uses TRBV29-1 and TRBJ2-5; D is perhaps TRBD2 (5 bases). The V gene's germline CDR1 is SQVTM and CDR2 ANQGSEA. The CDR3 runs 12 residues. Trimming pared 7 bases from V and 3 bases from J, leaving 12 bases between. CDR3 DNA: TGCAGCGACAGCGGTGTGGAAGAGACCCAGTACTTC. Its translation: CSDSGVEETQYF.

The rearrangement uses TRBV28 and TRBJ1-1; possibly TRBD1 for D (5 bases). Trimming removed 6 bases at V and 3 bases at J, with 11 bases between. The germline gives CDR1 MDHEN, CDR2 SYDVKM. This CDR3 is built from 13 residues. The DNA for the CDR3 is TGTGCCAGCAGCCCAGACAGATACACTGAAGCTTTCTTT. The encoded protein is CASSPDRYTEAFF.

This clonotype was recorded many times. The gene calls are TRBV7-8 and TRBJ2-1, with 7 positions matching TRBD1. The CDR3 sequence is 13 residues long. Germline V gives CDR1 SGHVS, CDR2 FQNEAQ. After removal of 3 bases from V and 4 bases from J, the junction contained 0 bases not matched to a gene. The CDR3 protein is CASSLGQYNEQFF. The CDR3 bases are TGTGCCAGCAGCTTGGGACAGTACAATGAGCAGTTCTTC.

This chain joins TRBV7-2 and TRBJ2-1; D not certain. V lost 5 bases and J lost 4, with 12 bases in between. The CDR3 length is 14 residues. The germline CDR1 and CDR2 sequences are SGHTA and FQGNSA. For the CDR3, the DNA is TGTGCCAGCAGCCCGTCCTCCATTTACAATGAGCAGTTCTTC. It codes for CASSPSSIYNEQFF.

The chain employs TRBV6-6 and TRBJ2-7; D gene ambiguous. Deletions cut 5 bases from V and 6 bases from J, with 11 bases between. The germline CDR1 and CDR2 sequences are MNHNY and SVGAGI (reference sequence). CDR3 length equals 12 residues. Here the CDR3 DNA reads TGTGCCAGCAGTCACCCGGAAAGCGAGCAGTACTTC. Translated: CASSHPESEQYF.

This clonotype was seen ten or more times. This chain connects TRBV12-3 or TRBV12-4 to TRBJ2-3; tentative D call: TRBD1 (6 bases). The CDR3 consists of 16 residues. Trimming left V 5 bases short and J 0 bases short, with 15 bases between. CDR3 region: CASSPPRQASTDTQYF. In nucleotides, the CDR3 is TGTGCCAGCAGTCCCCCGAGACAGGCCAGCACAGATACGCAGTATTTT.

A few counts support this clonotype. The V call is TRBV7-2, the J call TRBJ2-7; D is tentatively TRBD1 or TRBD2 (5 bases each). The V gene lost 5 bases and the J gene lost 6 bases, with 17 bases spanning the gap. Germline CDR1 is SGHTA and CDR2 is FQGNSA. The CDR3 consists of 14 residues. Here the CDR3 DNA reads TGTGCCAGCAGCCTAAGCGTCCGGGACCGCGAGCAGTACTTC. This encodes CASSLSVRDREQYF.

In this sample, this clonotype turned up many times. This chain uses TRBV7-9 with TRBJ1-5; the D is unclear. The CDR3 totals 12 residues. Germline V gives CDR1 SEHNR, CDR2 FQNEAQ (reference sequence). V gave up 3 bases and J gave up 6 bases, with 6 bases separating them. CDR3 loop: CASSLAGQPQHF. As DNA, the CDR3 is TGTGCCAGCAGCTTGGCGGGTCAGCCCCAGCATTTT.